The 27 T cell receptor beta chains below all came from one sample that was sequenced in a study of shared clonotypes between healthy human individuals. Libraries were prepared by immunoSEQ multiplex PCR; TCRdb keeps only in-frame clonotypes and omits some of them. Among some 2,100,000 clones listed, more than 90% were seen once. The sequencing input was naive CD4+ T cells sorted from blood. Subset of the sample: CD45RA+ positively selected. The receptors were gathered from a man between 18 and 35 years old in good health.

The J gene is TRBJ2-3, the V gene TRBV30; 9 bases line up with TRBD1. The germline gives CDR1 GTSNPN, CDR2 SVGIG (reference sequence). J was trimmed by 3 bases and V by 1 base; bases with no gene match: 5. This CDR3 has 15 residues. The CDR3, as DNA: TGTGCCTGGAGTGGAGGGACAGGGTTAACAGATACGCAGTATTTT. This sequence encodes CAWSGGTGLTDTQYF. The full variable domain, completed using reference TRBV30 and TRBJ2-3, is SQTIHQWPATLVQPVGSPLSLECTVEGTSNPNLYWYRQAAGRGLQLLFYSVGIGQISSEVPQNLSASRPQDRQFILSSKKLLLSDSGFYLCAWSGGTGLTDTQYFGPGTRLTVL.

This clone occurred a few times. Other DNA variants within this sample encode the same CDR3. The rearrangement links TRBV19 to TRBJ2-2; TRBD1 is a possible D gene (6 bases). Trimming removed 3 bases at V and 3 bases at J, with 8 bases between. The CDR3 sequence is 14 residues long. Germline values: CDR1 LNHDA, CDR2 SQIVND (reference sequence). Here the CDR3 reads CASSIGQHTGELFF. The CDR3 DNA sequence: TGTGCCAGTAGTATCGGACAGCACACCGGGGAGCTGTTTTTT. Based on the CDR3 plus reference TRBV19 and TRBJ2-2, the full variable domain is DGGITQSPKYLFRKEGQNVTLSCEQNLNHDAMYWYRQDPGQGLRLIYYSQIVNDFQKGDIAEGYSVSREKKESFPLTVTSAQKNPTAFYLCASSIGQHTGELFFGEGSRLTVL.

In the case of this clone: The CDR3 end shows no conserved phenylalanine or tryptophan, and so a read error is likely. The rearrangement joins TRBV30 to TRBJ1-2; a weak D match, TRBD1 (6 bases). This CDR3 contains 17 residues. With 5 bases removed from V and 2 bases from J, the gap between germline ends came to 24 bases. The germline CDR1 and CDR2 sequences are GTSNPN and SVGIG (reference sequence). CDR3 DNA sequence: TGTGCCTGGCAGAAGACAGGAGCAACTACGTCCAACTATGGCTACACCCTC. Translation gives CAWQKTGATTSNYGYTL.

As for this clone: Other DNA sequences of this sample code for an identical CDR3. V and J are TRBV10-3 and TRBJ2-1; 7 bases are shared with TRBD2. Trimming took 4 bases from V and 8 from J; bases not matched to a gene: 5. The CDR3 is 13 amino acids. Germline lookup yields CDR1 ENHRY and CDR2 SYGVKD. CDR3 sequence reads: CAISGGGADEQFF. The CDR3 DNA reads TGTGCCATCAGTGGGGGGGGTGCGGATGAGCAGTTCTTC.

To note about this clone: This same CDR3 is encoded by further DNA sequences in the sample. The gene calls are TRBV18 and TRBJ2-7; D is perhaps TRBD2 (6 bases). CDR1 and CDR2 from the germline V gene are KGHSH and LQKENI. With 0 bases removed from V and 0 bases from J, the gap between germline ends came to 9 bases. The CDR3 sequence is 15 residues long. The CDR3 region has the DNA TGTGCCAGCTCACCACCAGGAGGGAGCTCCTACGAGCAGTACTTC. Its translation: CASSPPGGSSYEQYF.

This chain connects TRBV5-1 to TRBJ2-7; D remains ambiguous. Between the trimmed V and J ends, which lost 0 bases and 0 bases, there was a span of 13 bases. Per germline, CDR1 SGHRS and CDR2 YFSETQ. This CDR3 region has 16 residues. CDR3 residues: CASSLVRPAFSYEQYF. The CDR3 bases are TGCGCCAGCAGCTTGGTACGACCAGCCTTCTCCTACGAGCAGTACTTC.

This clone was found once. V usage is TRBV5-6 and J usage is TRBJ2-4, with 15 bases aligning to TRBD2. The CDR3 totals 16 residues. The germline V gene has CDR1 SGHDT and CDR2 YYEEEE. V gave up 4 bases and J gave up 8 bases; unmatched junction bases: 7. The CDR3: CASSRRTSGRADIQYF. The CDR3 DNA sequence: TGTGCCAGCAGCCGGCGGACTAGCGGGAGGGCAGACATTCAGTACTTC.

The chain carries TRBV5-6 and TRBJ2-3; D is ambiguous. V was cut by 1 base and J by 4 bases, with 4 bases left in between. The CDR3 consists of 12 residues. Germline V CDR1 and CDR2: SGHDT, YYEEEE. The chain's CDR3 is CASSLPADTQYF. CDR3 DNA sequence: TGTGCCAGCAGCTTGCCTGCAGATACGCAGTATTTT. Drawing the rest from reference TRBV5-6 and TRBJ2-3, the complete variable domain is DAGVTQSPTHLIKTRGQQVTLRCSPKSGHDTVSWYQQALGQGPQFIFQYYEEEERQRGNFPDRFSGHQFPNYSSELNVNALLLGDSALYLCASSLPADTQYFGPGTRLTVL.

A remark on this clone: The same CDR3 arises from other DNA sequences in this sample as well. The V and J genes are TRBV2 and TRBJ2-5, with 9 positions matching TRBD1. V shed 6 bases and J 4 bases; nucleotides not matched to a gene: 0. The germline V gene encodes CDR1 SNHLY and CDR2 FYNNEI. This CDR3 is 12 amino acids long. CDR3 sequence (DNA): TGTGCCAGCAGGGGACAGGGAGAGACCCAGTACTTC. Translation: CASRGQGETQYF.

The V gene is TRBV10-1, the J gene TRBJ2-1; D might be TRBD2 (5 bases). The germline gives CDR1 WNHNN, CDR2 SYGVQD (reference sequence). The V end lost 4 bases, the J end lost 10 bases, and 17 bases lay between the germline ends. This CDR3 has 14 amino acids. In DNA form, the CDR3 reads TGCGCCAGCAGTGCCGGGATCCGGGGAGAGGAGCAGTTCTTC. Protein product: CASSAGIRGEEQFF.

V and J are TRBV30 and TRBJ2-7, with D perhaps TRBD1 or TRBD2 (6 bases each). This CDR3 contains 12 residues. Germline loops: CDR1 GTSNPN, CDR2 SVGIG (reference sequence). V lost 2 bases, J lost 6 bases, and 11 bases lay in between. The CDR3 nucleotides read TGTGCCTGGAGTTTCGGGGGCTCCGAGCAGTACTTC. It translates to CAWSFGGSEQYF.

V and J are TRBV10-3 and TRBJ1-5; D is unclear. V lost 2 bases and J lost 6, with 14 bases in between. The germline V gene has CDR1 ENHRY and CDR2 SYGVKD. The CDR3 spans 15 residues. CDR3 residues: CAISEGGYDIQPQHF. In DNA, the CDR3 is TGTGCCATCAGTGAGGGCGGATATGACATTCAGCCCCAGCATTTT.

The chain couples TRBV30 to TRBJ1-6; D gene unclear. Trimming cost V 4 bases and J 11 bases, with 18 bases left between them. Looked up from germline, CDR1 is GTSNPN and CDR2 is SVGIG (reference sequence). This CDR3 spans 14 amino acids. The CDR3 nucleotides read TGTGCCTGGAAACGGCCCCTCGGCGACGCACCCCTCCACTTT. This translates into CAWKRPLGDAPLHF.

The CDR3 DNA is TGCGCCAGCAGCAGGGACGACAGCTCCTACGAGCAGTACTTC. Amino acid sequence: CASSRDDSSYEQYF. This rearrangement joins TRBV5-1 to TRBJ2-7; possibly TRBD1 or TRBD2 for D (5 bases each). V was clipped by 4 bases and J by 0 bases, with 11 bases between them. The CDR3 covers 14 residues. Germline CDR1 and CDR2: SGHRS and YFSETQ.

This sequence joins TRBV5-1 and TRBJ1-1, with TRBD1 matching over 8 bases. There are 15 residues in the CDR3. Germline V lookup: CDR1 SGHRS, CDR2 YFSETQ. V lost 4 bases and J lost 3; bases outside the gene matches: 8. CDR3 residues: CASSAGGAGDTEAFF. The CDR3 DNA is TGCGCCAGCAGCGCAGGGGGCGCCGGGGACACTGAAGCTTTCTTT.

The CDR3 spells CASSLSRWRTDTQYF. CDR3 nucleotide sequence: TGTGCCAGCAGCTTGTCACGTTGGCGGACAGATACGCAGTATTTT. The chain couples TRBV5-6 to TRBJ2-3; D remains unclear. Germline V CDR1 and CDR2: SGHDT, YYEEEE. The V gene lost 1 base and the J gene lost 3 bases, with 12 bases spanning the gap. The CDR3 length is 15 residues.

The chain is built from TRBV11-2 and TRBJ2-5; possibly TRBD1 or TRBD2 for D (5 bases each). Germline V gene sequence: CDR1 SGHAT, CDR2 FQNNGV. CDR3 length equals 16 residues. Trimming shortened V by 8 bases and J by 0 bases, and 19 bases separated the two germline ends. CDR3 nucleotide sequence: TGTGCCAGCGGCTCGATTGGGACCGGGAACCAAGAGACCCAGTACTTC. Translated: CASGSIGTGNQETQYF. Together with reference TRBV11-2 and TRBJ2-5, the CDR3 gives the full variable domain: EAGVAQSPRYKIIEKRQSVAFWCNPISGHATLYWYQQILGQGPKLLIQFQNNGVVDDSQLPKDRFSAERLKGVDSTLKIQPAKLEDSAVYLCASGSIGTGNQETQYFGPGTRLLVL.

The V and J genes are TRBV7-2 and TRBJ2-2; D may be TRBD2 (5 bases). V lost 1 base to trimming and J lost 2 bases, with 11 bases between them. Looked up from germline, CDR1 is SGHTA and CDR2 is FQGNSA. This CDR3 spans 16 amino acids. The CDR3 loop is CASSLEPSPNTGELFF. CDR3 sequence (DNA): TGTGCCAGCAGCTTAGAGCCTAGCCCTAACACCGGGGAGCTGTTTTTT.

The chain's CDR3 is CASSGRTGKGNQPQHF. The CDR3 region has the DNA TGTGCCAGCAGTGGCAGGACAGGGAAAGGCAATCAGCCCCAGCATTTT. The chain combines TRBV25-1 with TRBJ1-5; the match to TRBD1 covers 8 bases. The CDR3 is made up of 16 amino acids. Germline-derived CDR1 and CDR2 are MGHDK and SYGVNS. V dropped 4 bases and J dropped 2; count of bases not matched to a gene: 7.

Here the CDR3 reads CASSVGTSGGAQETQYF. DNA of the CDR3: TGTGCCAGCAGCGTAGGGACTAGCGGGGGGGCCCAAGAGACCCAGTACTTC. The chain links TRBV9 to TRBJ2-5; 15 nucleotides line up with TRBD2. This CDR3 is 17 amino acids long. Germline CDR1 reads SGDLS; CDR2 reads YYNGEE. Germline trimming cut 0 bases from V and 1 base from J; bases unmatched to any gene: 1. Full variable domain (missing parts from reference TRBV9 and TRBJ2-5): DSGVTQTPKHLITATGQRVTLRCSPRSGDLSVYWYQQSLDQGLQFLIQYYNGEERAKGNILERFSAQQFPDLHSELNLSSLELGDSALYFCASSVGTSGGAQETQYFGPGTRLLVL.

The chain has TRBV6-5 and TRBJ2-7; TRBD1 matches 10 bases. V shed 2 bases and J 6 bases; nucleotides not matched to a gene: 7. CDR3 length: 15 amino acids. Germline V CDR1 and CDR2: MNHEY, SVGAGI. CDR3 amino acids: CASSYRDRGFLEQYF. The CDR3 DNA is TGTGCCAGCAGTTACCGGGACAGGGGATTCCTCGAGCAGTACTTC.

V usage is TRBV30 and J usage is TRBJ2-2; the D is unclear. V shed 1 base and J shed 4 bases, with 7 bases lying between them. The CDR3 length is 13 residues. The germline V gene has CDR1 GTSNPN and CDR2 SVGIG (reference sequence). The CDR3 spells CAWSEWGTGELFF. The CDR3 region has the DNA TGTGCCTGGAGTGAATGGGGCACCGGGGAGCTGTTTTTT.

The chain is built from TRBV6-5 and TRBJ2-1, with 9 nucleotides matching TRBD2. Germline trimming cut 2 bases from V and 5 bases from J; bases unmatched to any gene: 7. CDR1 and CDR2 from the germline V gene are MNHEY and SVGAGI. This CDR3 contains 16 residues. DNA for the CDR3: TGTGCCAGCAGTTACGGGGGACTAGCATCCCACAATGAGCAGTTCTTC. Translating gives CASSYGGLASHNEQFF.

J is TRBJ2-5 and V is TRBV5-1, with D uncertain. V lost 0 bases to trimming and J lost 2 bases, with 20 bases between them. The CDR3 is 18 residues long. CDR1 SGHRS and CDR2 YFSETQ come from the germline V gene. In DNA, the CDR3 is TGCGCCAGCAGCTTGGTGGAATTTCTCAGCCCTACTCAAGAGACCCAGTACTTC. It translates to CASSLVEFLSPTQETQYF.

In DNA, the CDR3 is TGCGCCAGCAGCTTGCCCGCGGGTGGTTTCCGTTATGGGTCCACAGATACGCAGTATTTT. This sequence encodes CASSLPAGGFRYGSTDTQYF. The gene calls are TRBV5-1 and TRBJ2-3, with D possibly TRBD2 on 5 matching bases. CDR3 size: 20 residues. V was shortened by 1 base and J by 2 bases, with 26 bases between the two germline ends. Germline CDR1 and CDR2: SGHRS and YFSETQ.

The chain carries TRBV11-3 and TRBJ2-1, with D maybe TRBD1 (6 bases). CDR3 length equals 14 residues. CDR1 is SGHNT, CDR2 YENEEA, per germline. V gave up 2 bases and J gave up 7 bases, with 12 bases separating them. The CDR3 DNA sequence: TGTGCCAGCAGCTTAAACAGGGTTTTGAATGAGCAGTTCTTC. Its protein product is CASSLNRVLNEQFF.

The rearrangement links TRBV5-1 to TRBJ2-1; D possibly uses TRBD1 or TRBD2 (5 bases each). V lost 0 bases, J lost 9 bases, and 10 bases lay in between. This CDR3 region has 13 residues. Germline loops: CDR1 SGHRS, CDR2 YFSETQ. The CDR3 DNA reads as TGCGCCAGCAGCTTGGGTTGGGACGGTGAGCAGTTCTTC. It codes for CASSLGWDGEQFF.